This T cell receptor beta chain was identified in a study of blood T cell repertoires in COVID-19. This CDR3 has 13 residues. CDR1 is MNHEY and CDR2 is SVGAGI in the germline V gene. V was pared by 7 bases and J by 4 bases, with 11 bases between. Per the study methods: Amplification with reference gene primers provided the estimates of nucleated cell counts. Sequenced by immunoSEQ multiplex PCR; TCRdb stores in-frame clones only, minus some. V and J calls plus clone size are reproduced from that table; the DNA served to infer D and trimming. The sample contains approximately 120,000 clones, 85% to 90% of which appear only once.

Sequencing was carried out using peripheral blood. The V and J genes are TRBV6-5 and TRBJ1-5; D ambiguous. The receptor comes from a human donor in a cohort sampled during active COVID-19. The CDR3 spells CASTPGGNQPQHF. For the CDR3, the DNA is TGTGCCAGCACCCCAGGTGGTAATCAGCCCCAGCATTTT.